The source of this T cell receptor beta chain is a study of T-cell memory formation after mild COVID-19. Points from the study as a whole: Clones contracting day 15 to 85 were balanced CD4/CD8; later expanders leaned CD4+.

With constant-segment primers, 5'RACE yielded cDNA libraries of TCR alpha and TCR beta that carried sample barcodes and UMIs. TCRdb re-analysed the 5' RACE reads in MiXCR, keeping a single row per CDR3 protein. The table shows 310,000 or so distinct CDR3 sequences, with roughly 15% occurring only once. The CDR3 covers 15 residues. Trimming took off 4 bases at V and 0 bases at J, with 8 bases between the two ends. The germline gives CDR1 SGDLS, CDR2 YYNGEE. This clonotype was counted a few times. The antigen is undetermined. This sequence originates from a young man who had mild COVID-19 (a few samples of this study predate the infection). Cell type and time point are not known. The sample taken for sequencing was PBMCs or a T cell subset sorted from them (not recorded which). The rearrangement links TRBV9 to TRBJ1-6; D gene ambiguous. DNA of the CDR3: TGTGCCAGCAGCTCAGGAGACTCCTATAATTCACCCCTCCACTTT. Residues: CASSSGDSYNSPLHF. Based on the CDR3 plus reference TRBV9 and TRBJ1-6, the full variable domain is DSGVTQTPKHLITATGQRVTLRCSPRSGDLSVYWYQQSLDQGLQFLIQYYNGEERAKGNILERFSAQQFPDLHSELNLSSLELGDSALYFCASSSGDSYNSPLHFGNGTRLTVT.